The text below deals with one T cell receptor beta chain. Its specificity is not known. With a J-beta primer mix and a sample-barcoded 5' primer, a second PCR ran about 7 to 12 cycles. All samples yielded 3 million or more CDR3-containing paired-end reads. TCRdb analysed the 5' RACE reads with MiXCR anew, one entry per CDR3 protein. The table has 730,000 or so distinct CDR3 sequences, 35% to 50% seen once; the top ten hold about 32%. The CDR3 covers 14 residues. V lost 5 bases to trimming and J lost 2 bases; unmatched junction nucleotides: 7. Germline V gives CDR1 DFQATT, CDR2 SNEGSKA (reference sequence). The sample is drawn from a study of blood T cells in healthy people across ages. General study findings and limits: Per million T cells, the diversity of TCR beta decreased roughly linearly as age advanced. Samples with more naive T cells showed higher observed beta diversity.

The source material was blood. The rearrangement joins TRBV20-1 to TRBJ2-5, with TRBD2 identical over 8 bases. This sequence was found in a man older than 75 in good health. The CDR3 region is CSAPRGGGQETQYF. The CDR3 nucleotides read TGCAGTGCTCCCCGGGGGGGAGGACAAGAGACCCAGTACTTC.